Sequencing of this T cell receptor (beta chain) was carried out in a study of control samples from healthy donors and cancer patients. TCRdb's copy holds only in-frame clones and misses some; the assay was immunoSEQ multiplex PCR. The table includes about 26,000 clones, around 86% detected once. Germline loops: CDR1 SQVTM, CDR2 ANQGSEA. V trimming: 6 bases; J trimming: 4 bases; junction bases outside the gene matches: 8. The CDR3 extends over 14 amino acids. The V and J genes are TRBV29-1 and TRBJ2-3; 9 bases are a match to TRBD2. This receptor was taken from a man aged 55 to 70 with colorectal cancer. The sequenced sample was PBMCs. CDR3 residues: CSVLGTSQPDTQYF. DNA for the CDR3: TGCAGCGTCCTCGGGACTAGCCAGCCAGATACGCAGTATTTT.